This entry lists 24 T cell receptor beta chains sequenced from one sample in a study of cytomegalovirus exposure and HLA in healthy donors. Primers for the PCR totalled 60 Vbeta and 13 Jbeta. The repertoire was sequenced with immunoSEQ multiplex PCR; TCRdb's copy has only in-frame clones and lacks some. The sample has some 150,000 clones, approximately 69% seen once. Sequencing input: PBMCs. These receptors came from a man aged 25-45 years in good health and CMV-seronegative.

The V call is TRBV25-1, the J call TRBJ2-6; D unresolved. V lost 3 bases, J lost 0 bases, and 6 bases lay in between. Germline V gives CDR1 MGHDK, CDR2 SYGVNS. The length of the CDR3 is 15 residues. CDR3 protein: CASSDRISGANVLTF. Written as DNA, the CDR3 is TGTGCCAGCAGTGACAGAATCTCTGGGGCCAACGTCCTGACTTTC. The entire variable domain, with the rest obtained from reference TRBV25-1 and TRBJ2-6, is as follows: EADIYQTPRYLVIGTGKKITLECSQTMGHDKMYWYQQDPGMELHLIHYSYGVNSTEKGDLSSESTVSRIRTEHFPLTLESARPSHTSQYLCASSDRISGANVLTFGAGSRLTVL.

The V and J genes are TRBV15 and TRBJ1-4; D is uncertain. Trimming pared 3 bases from V and 2 bases from J, leaving 16 bases between. Looked up from germline, CDR1 is LNHNV and CDR2 is YYDKDF (reference sequence). The CDR3 contains 17 residues. The CDR3 sequence is CATSSSPSGLTNEKLFF. As DNA, the CDR3 is TGTGCCACCAGCAGCTCCCCGTCCGGTCTCACTAATGAAAAACTGTTTTTT.

The chain combines TRBV7-2 with TRBJ1-3, with TRBD1 as a possible D gene (5 bases). The CDR3 spans 15 residues. The germline V gene encodes CDR1 SGHTA and CDR2 FQGNSA. The ends were cut back, 2 bases at V and 0 bases at J, with 8 bases in the middle. CDR3 coding DNA: TGTGCCAGCAGCTTACAGGGCCGCTCTGGAAACACCATATATTTT. This translates into CASSLQGRSGNTIYF.

On this clone: The junction shows a germline mismatch at one end, possibly a read error. The chain employs TRBV7-9 and TRBJ1-6; TRBD1 agrees at 7 bases. Germline CDR1 and CDR2: SEHNR and FQNEAQ (reference sequence). The CDR3 spans 16 residues. The CDR3 DNA is TGTTCCAGCAGCTTATATTCAGGGGGAAATAATTCACCCCTCCACTTT. This translates into CSSSLYSGGNNSPLHF.

A single count supports this clone. The gene calls are TRBV29-1 and TRBJ2-1; tentatively, D is TRBD2 (6 bases). CDR3 length: 13 amino acids. V dropped 0 bases and J dropped 8 bases, with 11 bases sitting between them. The germline V gene has CDR1 SQVTM and CDR2 ANQGSEA. DNA for the CDR3: TGCAGCGTTGAAGATAGCCCGGGGGATGAGCAGTTCTTC. Amino acid sequence: CSVEDSPGDEQFF.

This clone has more than one count but fewer than ten. The chain is built from TRBV6-1 and TRBJ1-3, with a possible D match to TRBD1 (5 bases). This CDR3 has 15 amino acids. V shed 6 bases and J shed 4 bases, with 16 bases lying between them. CDR1 is MNHNS, CDR2 SASEGT, per germline. CDR3 region: CASSDVQGRGNTIYF. The CDR3 nucleotides are TGTGCCAGCAGCGATGTGCAGGGCAGGGGAAACACCATATATTTT.

The count of this clone is one. This rearrangement joins TRBV29-1 to TRBJ1-1; D is uncertain. Per the germline V gene, CDR1 is SQVTM and CDR2 is ANQGSEA. Trimming left V 4 bases short and J 5 bases short, with 17 bases between. The CDR3 consists of 14 residues. The CDR3 sequence is CSVGERAGLTEAFF. CDR3 DNA: TGCAGCGTTGGGGAGAGGGCGGGTTTGACTGAAGCTTTCTTT.

This rearrangement joins TRBV5-8 to TRBJ1-2, with 7 bases fitting TRBD1. The CDR3 is 15 amino acids. Germline CDR1 and CDR2: SGHTS and YDEGEE. J gave up 0 bases and V 4 bases, and 6 bases lay outside the gene matches. DNA of the CDR3: TGTGCCAGCAGCCCCCAGACAGGGTCTAACTATGGCTACACCTTC. Translation gives CASSPQTGSNYGYTF.

This clone appeared a single time. This chain uses TRBV5-1 with TRBJ2-1, with TRBD1 matching over 8 bases. The CDR3 is 15 amino acids. The germline V gene encodes CDR1 SGHRS and CDR2 YFSETQ. Trimming removed 3 bases from V and 7 bases from J; junction bases left unmatched: 9. As DNA, the CDR3 is TGCGCCAGCAGCTGGGGACAGGCGAAATGGAATGAGCAGTTCTTC. Its translation is CASSWGQAKWNEQFF.

V is TRBV27 and J is TRBJ2-7; TRBD1 agrees at 10 bases. The CDR3 runs to 15 residues. Germline V lookup: CDR1 MNHEY, CDR2 SMNVEV (reference sequence). V shed 5 bases, J shed 5 bases, and the junction held 9 bases outside the gene matches. CDR3 in amino acids: CASSLQGQGSNEQYF. Written as DNA, the CDR3 is TGTGCCAGCAGTCTACAGGGACAGGGGTCGAACGAGCAGTACTTC.

This clone was seen only a few times. The chain has TRBV2 and TRBJ1-5; 8 positions agree with TRBD1. This CDR3 is 15 amino acids long. The germline CDR1 and CDR2 sequences are SNHLY and FYNNEI. V lost 6 bases, J lost 0 bases, and 4 bases stayed unmatched. As DNA, the CDR3 is TGTGCCAGCAGCCGGGACAGGAATAGCAATCAGCCCCAGCATTTT. Amino acids: CASSRDRNSNQPQHF.

This chain uses TRBV10-2 with TRBJ1-2, with TRBD1 as a possible D gene (5 bases). Trimming took off 3 bases at V and 4 bases at J, with 9 bases between the two ends. The CDR3 is 13 amino acids. Germline CDR1 is WSHSY and CDR2 is SAAADI. The CDR3 DNA reads as TGCGCCAGCAGTGAACAGGCGGCCTATGGCTACACCTTC. Protein: CASSEQAAYGYTF.

The chain employs TRBV13 and TRBJ2-7; 12 bases are shared with TRBD2. This CDR3 has 16 amino acids. V lost 0 bases, J lost 6 bases, and 6 bases stayed unmatched. Germline-derived CDR1 and CDR2 are PRHDT and FYEKMQ (reference sequence). The CDR3 nucleotides are TGTGCCAGCAGCTTAGGACTAGCGGGGGGAGGAGGCGAGCAGTACTTC. It specifies CASSLGLAGGGGEQYF.

The chain links TRBV9 to TRBJ2-3; 7 nucleotides agree with TRBD2. V shed 2 bases and J 3 bases; nucleotides not matched to a gene: 6. This CDR3 is built from 15 residues. CDR1 is SGDLS, CDR2 YYNGEE, per germline. CDR3: CASSVWGGETDTQYF. The CDR3, as DNA: TGTGCCAGCAGCGTTTGGGGGGGGGAAACAGATACGCAGTATTTT.

This clone was observed once. This chain joins TRBV6-1 and TRBJ2-1, with D tentatively TRBD2 (5 bases). Between the trimmed V and J ends, which lost 6 bases and 10 bases, there was a span of 22 bases. CDR1 is MNHNS, CDR2 SASEGT, per germline. This CDR3 comprises 15 residues. CDR3 DNA sequence: TGTGCCAGCAGCCCGGTGTTGGCTAGCTCGGGGGAGCAGTTCTTC. Its protein product is CASSPVLASSGEQFF.

The J gene is TRBJ2-1, the V gene TRBV18; TRBD2 matches at 10 bases. Per the germline V gene, CDR1 is KGHSH and CDR2 is LQKENI. Trimming cost V 2 bases and J 7 bases; bases outside gene matches: 2. CDR3 length equals 14 residues. This chain's CDR3 is CASSPSGGANEQFF. The CDR3 nucleotides read TGTGCCAGCTCACCAAGCGGGGGGGCAAATGAGCAGTTCTTC. The complete variable domain, with remaining parts taken from reference TRBV18 and TRBJ2-1, reads NAGVMQNPRHLVRRRGQEARLRCSPMKGHSHVYWYRQLPEEGLKFMVYLQKENIIDESGMPKERFSAEFPKEGPSILRIQQVVRGDSAAYFCASSPSGGANEQFFGPGTRLTVL.

This clone was detected a few times. The chain employs TRBV4-2 and TRBJ2-7, with 10 bases that match TRBD1. CDR1 LGHNA and CDR2 YNFKEQ come from the germline V gene. This CDR3 has 15 amino acids. Losses at the gene ends were 3 bases for V and 5 bases for J; bases not matched to a gene: 7. Here the CDR3 DNA reads TGTGCCAGCAGCCAGGATGGACAGGGGGTCAACGAGCAGTACTTC. This gives the protein CASSQDGQGVNEQYF.

V usage is TRBV19 and J usage is TRBJ1-1; D is undetermined. Germline V gives CDR1 LNHDA, CDR2 SQIVND (reference sequence). This CDR3 contains 14 residues. The V and J ends lost 3 bases and 0 bases respectively, with 8 bases between them. The CDR3: CASSMGKVNTEAFF. CDR3 DNA: TGTGCCAGTAGTATGGGCAAGGTGAACACTGAAGCTTTCTTT.

The V and J genes are TRBV9 and TRBJ1-6; 8 nucleotides agree with TRBD1. The ends lost 4 bases at V and 7 bases at J; junction bases unmatched: 7. This CDR3 has 15 amino acids. The germline gives CDR1 SGDLS, CDR2 YYNGEE. CDR3 region: CASSPGQGLNSPLHF. As DNA, the CDR3 is TGTGCCAGCAGCCCAGGACAGGGCCTAAATTCACCCCTCCACTTT.

The V and J genes are TRBV7-3 and TRBJ2-1; D remains ambiguous. This CDR3 spans 16 amino acids. V was clipped by 1 base and J by 1 base, with 11 bases between them. Germline V lookup: CDR1 SGHTA, CDR2 FQGTGA. The CDR3 spells CASSLSPSRSYNEQFF. The CDR3 DNA reads as TGTGCCAGCAGCTTAAGTCCCAGTCGTTCCTACAATGAGCAGTTCTTC.

This chain links TRBV5-1 with TRBJ2-3; no clear D. The CDR3 spans 15 residues. Germline loops: CDR1 SGHRS, CDR2 YFSETQ. Trimming took 2 bases from V and 2 from J, leaving 12 bases between them. The CDR3 protein is CASSLRSASTDTQYF. The CDR3 DNA reads as TGCGCCAGCAGCTTACGTAGTGCCTCCACAGATACGCAGTATTTT.

The genes are TRBV6-1 and TRBJ2-5, with no clear D. The CDR3 is made up of 10 amino acids. Looked up from germline, CDR1 is MNHNS and CDR2 is SASEGT. V lost 10 bases to trimming and J lost 5 bases, with 8 bases between them. The CDR3 spells CAIAVETQYF. The DNA of the CDR3 is TGTGCCATTGCGGTTGAGACCCAGTACTTC.

The chain is built from TRBV27 and TRBJ1-2; 11 nucleotides agree with TRBD1. The CDR3 contains 15 residues. J was trimmed by 4 bases and V by 4 bases; bases with no gene match: 5. Germline lookup yields CDR1 MNHEY and CDR2 SMNVEV (reference sequence). In DNA, the CDR3 is TGTGCCAGCAGTTCCGGACAGGGGGCTATCTATGGCTACACCTTC. Translation: CASSSGQGAIYGYTF.

The CDR3 protein is CASSSGQGAAYGYTF. In DNA, the CDR3 is TGTGCCAGCAGCTCTGGACAGGGGGCGGCCTATGGCTACACCTTC. This chain joins TRBV7-2 and TRBJ1-2; 11 nucleotides agree with TRBD1. J lost 4 bases, V lost 4 bases, and 5 bases had no gene match. Germline CDR1 is SGHTA and CDR2 is FQGNSA. The CDR3 is made up of 15 amino acids. The full variable domain, its missing parts supplied by reference TRBV7-2 and TRBJ1-2, is GAGVSQSPSNKVTEKGKDVELRCDPISGHTALYWYRQSLGQGLEFLIYFQGNSAPDKSGLPSDRFSAERTGGSVSTLTIQRTQQEDSAVYLCASSSGQGAAYGYTFGSGTRLTVV.